The entry below gives a single TCR beta chain sequence along with its context. This clone's antigen is unknown. The record has no base qualities; no much larger clone is one base away. Library preparation was by PCR. Sequencer: Illumina HiSeq 2500. To normalize quantification of the TCRbeta repertoire, the TCR libraries were built with molecular barcoding that relied on unique molecular identifiers. The public sequencing data were trimmed at Q25 with fastp and processed into clonotypes with MiXCR by TCRdb, which kept only in-frame beta chains. Every entry covers one CDR3 protein and lists the most common genes and DNA from its rows. For this sample there are 210,000 or so distinct CDR3 sequences; 8.5% to 10% appear just once. Clones ranked in the top ten supply 5% to 7% of the sample. The data stem from a study of T-cell reconstitution after alpha-beta-depleted transplantation in children (dated by TCRdb to about 2016). With respect to the entire study: Using TCR repertoire profiling, the study quantitatively followed how T-cell immune reconstitution unfolded in children after TCRalphabeta/CD19-depleted allogeneic hematopoietic cell transplantation.

Material: PBMCs from the stem cell graft donor, obtained from the stem cell graft. The sequence came from a human donor who donated a stem cell graft to a child with acute lymphoblastic leukemia.

CDR3 sequence: CASSRDEETQYF. In nucleotide form, the sequence is TGTGCCAGCAGCCGCGACGAAGAGACCCAGTACTTC. The chain couples TRBV12-3 or TRBV12-4 to TRBJ2-5; there is no confident call for the D gene. The CDR3 covers 12 residues, taking in both the cysteine and the phenylalanine. Of all the DNA, just the CDR3 is kept, 36 bases in frame from base 1. V gives up 6 bases and J gives up 3 bases, and the segment between their germline ends measures 8 bases.